Each of the 2 T cell receptor beta chains below was sequenced from the same sample in a study of cytomegalovirus exposure and HLA in healthy donors. The PCR contained 60 Vbeta and 13 Jbeta primers. The data were produced by immunoSEQ multiplex PCR, yet TCRdb's version contains in-frame clones alone and is incomplete. This listing includes 30,000 to 40,000 clones. Sequencing input: PBMCs. The receptors were sampled from a man between 35 and 55 years old in good health and CMV-seropositive.

The chain carries TRBV4-3 and TRBJ1-4; perhaps TRBD1 as D (5 bases). The CDR3 has 16 amino acids. From germline, CDR1 is LGHNA and CDR2 YSLEER. V was shortened by 3 bases and J by 4 bases, with 15 bases between the two germline ends. Here the CDR3 DNA reads TGCGCCAGCAGCCACGGCGATAGGCAGGGTAATGAAAAACTGTTTTTT. Its protein is CASSHGDRQGNEKLFF.

The V call is TRBV30, the J call TRBJ2-7; 15 bases are shared with TRBD2. Trimming removed 4 bases from V and 7 bases from J; junction bases left unmatched: 5. The germline gives CDR1 GTSNPN, CDR2 SVGIG (reference sequence). This CDR3 region has 14 residues. The CDR3 loop is CAWTTGTSGREQYF. In nucleotides, the CDR3 is TGTGCCTGGACTACCGGGACTAGCGGGAGGGAGCAGTACTTC.